The clone carrying this TCR beta chain was seen once. How the authors handled the data: Amplified reference gene primers provided the basis for estimating nucleated cell counts. Here immunoSEQ multiplex PCR was the method, and the copy in TCRdb shows in-frame clones only, minus some. V and J calls and clone size are given by that table; D and trimming were obtained from the DNA. The sample yields about 240,000 clones, about 87% seen once. The sample comes from a study of blood T cell repertoires in COVID-19. Study-level background: Researchers got acute and convalescent COVID-19 samples from the United States, Italy and Spain. T cells, B-cell-depleted T cells, or PBMCs supplied cDNA or gDNA.

Allocation to cohorts depended on clinical history reported by the participants. V lost 3 bases, J lost 7 bases, and 5 bases stayed unmatched. Germline V gene data show CDR1 as SGHAT and CDR2 as FQNNGV. CDR3 size: 15 residues. Material for sequencing was PBMCs or T cells enriched from blood (not recorded which). The rearrangement uses TRBV11-2 and TRBJ1-6; TRBD1 aligns across 8 bases. This sequence originates from a woman aged 30 to 39 with acute COVID-19. This chain's CDR3 is CASSFGQGLNSPLHF. DNA for the CDR3: TGTGCCAGCAGCTTCGGACAGGGTCTCAATTCACCCCTCCACTTT.